This T cell receptor beta chain was obtained from a study of T-cell reconstitution after alpha-beta-depleted transplantation in children. Whole-study findings and limits: Reported findings indicate that, about two months after transplant, alpha-beta T cells came from several hundred expanded clones, which were derived from non-depleted graft cells. Fresh T-cell production supplied most of the T-cell counts and diversity seen one year after transplant. TCRbeta diversity was high at day 60 in some patients (a result of surviving recipient T cells and thymic progenitors).

V was trimmed by 1 base and J by 8 bases, leaving 6 bases between them. The CDR3 sequence is 12 residues long. CDR1 is SGHVS and CDR2 is FNYEAQ in the germline V gene. A remark on this clonotype: Its cognate antigen is unknown.

Unique molecular identifiers featured in how the TCRbeta library was prepared. TCRdb passed the PCR reads through MiXCR, listing each CDR3 protein once. Seen here are about 980,000 distinct CDR3 sequences, 25% to 35% observed once, and the top ten hold over 25%. The V call is TRBV7-6, the J call TRBJ2-1; D gene uncertain. This clonotype originated in a boy less than two years old who had a stem cell transplant for SCID, so the T cells may come from the graft donor. The source material was PBMCs, mostly from graft donor cells, sampled 360 days after TCRalphabeta/CD19-depleted stem cell transplant. The CDR3 loop is CASSLGPYEQFF. Here the CDR3 DNA reads TGTGCCAGCAGCTTAGGGCCATATGAGCAGTTCTTC.